This T cell receptor beta chain originates from a study of siplizumab effects on memory and regulatory T cells. The study's findings and limits: Memory cells that were CD4+ and unstimulated gave rise to alloreactive sequences, which siplizumab significantly reduced. Memory T cells appeared less diverse than naive cells, which seemed to contribute substantially to alloresponse. Mean Treg-derived proportions of mappable alloreactive CD4+ clones were around 70% for siplizumab and less than 35% for controls.

Turning to this clone: What it recognizes is unknown.

Using immunoSEQ multiplex PCR, the repertoire was profiled, and TCRdb retains in-frame clones only, with some absent. The sample shows around 100,000 clones, about nine tenths of them seen only once. The germline V and J ends were trimmed by 1 base and 6 bases, with 7 bases remaining between them. There are 13 residues in the CDR3. Germline V gene data show CDR1 as MNHNS and CDR2 as SASEGT. The sequence was collected from a human donor in good health. This sequence joins TRBV6-1 and TRBJ1-5; D gene ambiguous. The sequenced material came from CD4+ T cells sorted from blood. The DNA for the CDR3 is TGTGCCAGCAGTGAAGTGCGGGGTCAGCCCCAGCATTTT. As protein: CASSEVRGQPQHF.